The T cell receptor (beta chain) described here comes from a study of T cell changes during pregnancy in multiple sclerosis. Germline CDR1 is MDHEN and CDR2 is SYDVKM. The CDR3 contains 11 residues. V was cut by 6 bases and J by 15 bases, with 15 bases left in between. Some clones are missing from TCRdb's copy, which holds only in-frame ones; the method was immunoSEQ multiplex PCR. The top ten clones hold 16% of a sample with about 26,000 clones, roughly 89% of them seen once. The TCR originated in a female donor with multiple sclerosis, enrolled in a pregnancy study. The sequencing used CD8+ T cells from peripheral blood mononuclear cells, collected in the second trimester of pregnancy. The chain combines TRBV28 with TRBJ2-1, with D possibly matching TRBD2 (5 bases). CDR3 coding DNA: TGTGCCAGCAGCGCGGGCCTTTGGGGGTTCTTC. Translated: CASSAGLWGFF.